The entry below gives a single T cell receptor beta chain sequence along with its context. Measured with immunoSEQ multiplex PCR; TCRdb has only the in-frame clones, and not every one. The sample contains under 70,000 clones, roughly 92% of which appear only once. The data were taken from a study of technical replicates of blood from a few donors. The CDR3 totals 16 residues. V dropped 0 bases and J dropped 0 bases, with 8 bases sitting between them. The germline V gene has CDR1 KGHSH and CDR2 LQKENI. The origin of this receptor is a human donor in good health. Some clones in this sample may be carry-over from other donors' samples. The material sequenced was PBMCs. V gene TRBV18 combines with J gene TRBJ2-2; D not certain. The CDR3 DNA reads as TGTGCCAGCTCACCACCGAAACAAACGAACACCGGGGAGCTGTTTTTT. This gives the protein CASSPPKQTNTGELFF.